The entry below describes one TCR beta chain. The antigen remains undetermined. These data belong to a study of vaccination and CD4 T cells after COVID-19. The junction had 18 bases not matched to a gene; V was cut back by 7 bases and J by 4 bases. Germline lookup yields CDR1 LGHNT and CDR2 FRNRAP. There are 18 residues in the CDR3. The study sequenced cultured CD4+ T cell DNA using the Oncomine TCR Beta short-read assay. One entry per CDR3 protein results from TCRdb running MiXCR on the PCR reads. The sample holds approximately 17,000 distinct CDR3 sequences, 54% seen once. The sample's treatment: 10-day PBMC culture with coronavirus spike peptide pools or control peptides (ViraFEST assay).

Material for sequencing was CD4+ T cells from blood, cultured in vitro. The source is a human donor who had recovered from COVID-19. The chain recombines TRBV12-5 with TRBJ1-2; TRBD1 matches at 10 bases. CDR3 bases: TGTGCTAGTGCCCCGGGTGACAGGGGGCGTCCATACTCCTATGGCTACACCTTC. Protein sequence: CASAPGDRGRPYSYGYTF.